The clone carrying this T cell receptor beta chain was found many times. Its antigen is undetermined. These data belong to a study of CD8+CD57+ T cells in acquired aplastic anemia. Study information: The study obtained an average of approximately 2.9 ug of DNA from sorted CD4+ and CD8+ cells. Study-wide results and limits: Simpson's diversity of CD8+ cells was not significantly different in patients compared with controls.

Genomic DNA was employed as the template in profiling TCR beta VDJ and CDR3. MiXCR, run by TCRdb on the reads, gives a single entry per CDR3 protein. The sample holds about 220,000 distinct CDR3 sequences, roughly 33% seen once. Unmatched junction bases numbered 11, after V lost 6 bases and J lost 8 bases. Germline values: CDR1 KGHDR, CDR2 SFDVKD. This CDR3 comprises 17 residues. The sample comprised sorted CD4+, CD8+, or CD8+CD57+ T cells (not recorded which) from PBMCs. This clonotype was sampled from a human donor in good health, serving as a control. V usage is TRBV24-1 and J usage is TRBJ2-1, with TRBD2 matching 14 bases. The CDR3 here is CATSWTGTSGSRDEQFF. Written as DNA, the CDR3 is TGTGCCACCAGTTGGACCGGGACTAGCGGGAGTAGGGATGAGCAGTTCTTC.